The rows below give T cell receptor beta chains drawn from one sample of a study of cytomegalovirus exposure and HLA in healthy donors. Repertoires were generated with immunoSEQ multiplex PCR, while TCRdb's copy carries only in-frame clones and drops some. The ten top clones account for 1.1%, within a sample of 85,000 or so clones. The material sequenced was PBMCs. Receptor source: a woman aged 30 to 39 in good health and CMV-seronegative. Both conserved end residues are part of each CDR3. The order of the fields is V gene, J gene, D gene, CDR3 DNA, CDR3 protein. D genes are given only for firm matches.

v_call: TRBV5-5; j_call: TRBJ1-1; d_call: TRBD1; cdr3_nt: TGTGCCAGCAGCTCTCGGGACAGTTTCACTGAAGCTTTCTTT; cdr3_aa: CASSSRDSFTEAFF
v_call: TRBV7-9; j_call: TRBJ2-3; d_call: TRBD2; cdr3_nt: TGTGCCAGCAGCTCGGGACTAGCGCAGTATTTT; cdr3_aa: CASSSGLAQYF
v_call: TRBV5-1; j_call: TRBJ2-1; d_call: -; cdr3_nt: TGCGCCAGCAGCTTGGGCGACGGGAGACGCTACAATGAGCAGTTCTTC; cdr3_aa: CASSLGDGRRYNEQFF
v_call: TRBV5-6; j_call: TRBJ2-7; d_call: -; cdr3_nt: TGTGCCAGCAGTTGGAGCGGCACTCGGGACGAGCAGTACTTC; cdr3_aa: CASSWSGTRDEQYF
v_call: TRBV6-6; j_call: TRBJ1-2; d_call: TRBD1; cdr3_nt: TGTGCCAGCAGTGCCGACAGGGGTGAGGGCTACACCTTC; cdr3_aa: CASSADRGEGYTF
v_call: TRBV6-1; j_call: TRBJ1-5; d_call: -; cdr3_nt: TGTGCCAGCAGTGAAGCAGGGGGAGGCAATCAGCCCCAGCATTTT; cdr3_aa: CASSEAGGGNQPQHF
v_call: TRBV5-4; j_call: TRBJ2-7; d_call: TRBD2; cdr3_nt: TGTGCCAGCAGCTTAAGACTAGCGGGGGGGCCCTCGAGCTCCTACGAGCAGTACTTC; cdr3_aa: CASSLRLAGGPSSSYEQYF
v_call: TRBV5-1; j_call: TRBJ1-2; d_call: -; cdr3_nt: TGCGCCAGCAGCTTGCTTCCAGGGCCCTATGGCTACACCTTC; cdr3_aa: CASSLLPGPYGYTF
v_call: TRBV19; j_call: TRBJ1-1; d_call: -; cdr3_nt: TGTGCCAGTAGTAACTCTTGGACTGAAGCTTTCTTT; cdr3_aa: CASSNSWTEAFF
v_call: TRBV2; j_call: TRBJ2-1; d_call: TRBD1; cdr3_nt: TGTGCCAGCAGTAGGGACAGGGGGCGCGGGTACAATGAGCAGTTCTTC; cdr3_aa: CASSRDRGRGYNEQFF
v_call: TRBV19; j_call: TRBJ1-1; d_call: -; cdr3_nt: TGTGCCAGTAGTATCCGGCGGGGGGCGGGGGAGAACACTGAAGCTTTCTTT; cdr3_aa: CASSIRRGAGENTEAFF
v_call: TRBV5-1; j_call: TRBJ1-1; d_call: TRBD1; cdr3_nt: TGCGCCAGCAGCCCATACCGACAGGGTGGGGACACTGAAGCTTTCTTT; cdr3_aa: CASSPYRQGGDTEAFF
v_call: TRBV30; j_call: TRBJ2-5; d_call: -; cdr3_nt: TGTGCCTGGAGTGTACTTGTGGAGACCCAGTACTTC; cdr3_aa: CAWSVLVETQYF
v_call: TRBV6-1; j_call: TRBJ1-5; d_call: -; cdr3_nt: TGTGCCAGCAGTGAATTGTCCGGGGTCCCACACCAGCATTTT; cdr3_aa: CASSELSGVPHQHF
v_call: TRBV11-1; j_call: TRBJ1-1; d_call: -; cdr3_nt: TGTGCCAGCAGCTTAGGGCAACGAATGAACACTGAAGCTTTCTTT; cdr3_aa: CASSLGQRMNTEAFF
v_call: TRBV19; j_call: TRBJ1-4; d_call: TRBD1; cdr3_nt: TGTGCCAGTAGTATTGATTTGGGACAGGGAATTGAAAAACTGTTTTTT; cdr3_aa: CASSIDLGQGIEKLFF
v_call: TRBV5-6; j_call: TRBJ1-2; d_call: TRBD1; cdr3_nt: TGTGCCAGCAGCCCGAGACAGGGGAGTCGCTACACCTTC; cdr3_aa: CASSPRQGSRYTF
v_call: TRBV30; j_call: TRBJ1-1; d_call: TRBD1; cdr3_nt: TGTGCCTGGGAGAATGACAGGGATCAGAACACTGAAGCTTTCTTT; cdr3_aa: CAWENDRDQNTEAFF
v_call: TRBV5-6; j_call: TRBJ2-5; d_call: -; cdr3_nt: TGTGCCAGCAGCTTGGGACTTGTTGCGACCCAGTACTTC; cdr3_aa: CASSLGLVATQYF
v_call: TRBV19; j_call: TRBJ1-1; d_call: -; cdr3_nt: TGTGCCAGTAGTTGGTCAGAGAACACTGAAGCTTTCTTT; cdr3_aa: CASSWSENTEAFF
v_call: TRBV7-9; j_call: TRBJ2-3; d_call: -; cdr3_nt: TGTGCCAGCACCCTTGGAGGGTCCGGCACGGATACGCAGTATTTT; cdr3_aa: CASTLGGSGTDTQYF
v_call: TRBV7-8; j_call: TRBJ1-4; d_call: TRBD1; cdr3_nt: TGTGCCAGCAGCTTAACGACAGGGCGTAATGAAAAACTGTTTTTT; cdr3_aa: CASSLTTGRNEKLFF
v_call: TRBV30; j_call: TRBJ1-3; d_call: TRBD1; cdr3_nt: TGTGCCGGTGACAGGGATAGTGGAAACACCATATATTTT; cdr3_aa: CAGDRDSGNTIYF
v_call: TRBV5-1; j_call: TRBJ2-6; d_call: TRBD1; cdr3_nt: TGCGCCAGCAGCTCTGGCGCTCAAAACAGGGGAGAGGCCAACGTCCTGACTTTC; cdr3_aa: CASSSGAQNRGEANVLTF
v_call: TRBV6-1; j_call: TRBJ1-1; d_call: TRBD1; cdr3_nt: TGTGCCAGCAGTGAAGGGACAGGGGGCACTGAAGCTTTCTTT; cdr3_aa: CASSEGTGGTEAFF
v_call: TRBV2; j_call: TRBJ1-1; d_call: TRBD1; cdr3_nt: TGTGCCAGCGTAATCAGACAGGGCGCTGAAGCTTTCTTT; cdr3_aa: CASVIRQGAEAFF
v_call: TRBV6-5; j_call: TRBJ2-1; d_call: -; cdr3_nt: TGTGCCAGCATGTCAGGGGTTCGGGCCAATGAGCAGTTCTTC; cdr3_aa: CASMSGVRANEQFF
v_call: TRBV6-1; j_call: TRBJ1-3; d_call: -; cdr3_nt: TGTGCCAGCAGTGAAGTAGGCAGGCCCTCTGGAAACACCATATATTTT; cdr3_aa: CASSEVGRPSGNTIYF
v_call: TRBV5-4; j_call: TRBJ1-1; d_call: -; cdr3_nt: TGTGCCAGCAGGGAACAGGGAATGAACACTGAAGCTTTCTTT; cdr3_aa: CASREQGMNTEAFF
v_call: TRBV25-1; j_call: TRBJ1-1; d_call: TRBD1; cdr3_nt: TGTGCCAGCAGTCCCGGGACAGGGGCCCAACGAGCTTTCTTT; cdr3_aa: CASSPGTGAQRAFF
v_call: TRBV25-1; j_call: TRBJ1-1; d_call: -; cdr3_nt: TGTGCCAGTGAGGGTCAAGCGAACACTGAAGCTTTCTTT; cdr3_aa: CASEGQANTEAFF
v_call: TRBV28; j_call: TRBJ2-1; d_call: TRBD2; cdr3_nt: TGTGCCAGCAGTAAGATCGGGACTAGCGGGCTCGAGGGCGATGAGCAGTTCTTC; cdr3_aa: CASSKIGTSGLEGDEQFF
v_call: TRBV30; j_call: TRBJ2-1; d_call: TRBD1; cdr3_nt: TGTGCCTTAGACACAGGGGGGCTCTTC; cdr3_aa: CALDTGGLF
v_call: TRBV29-1; j_call: TRBJ2-7; d_call: TRBD2; cdr3_nt: TGCAGCGTTCTTAGCGGGAGGGGGTACGAGCAGTACTTC; cdr3_aa: CSVLSGRGYEQYF
v_call: TRBV7-6; j_call: TRBJ2-1; d_call: -; cdr3_nt: TGTGCCAGCAGCTTAGATCCCGGTCGCGTCAATGAGCAGTTCTTC; cdr3_aa: CASSLDPGRVNEQFF
v_call: TRBV7-2; j_call: TRBJ1-2; d_call: TRBD1; cdr3_nt: TGTGCCAGCAGTACAGGGGGCGTATTATTGAGTGGCTACACCTTC; cdr3_aa: CASSTGGVLLSGYTF
v_call: TRBV18; j_call: TRBJ2-5; d_call: TRBD2; cdr3_nt: TGTGCCAGCGCACAGACTAGCGGGAGTGGGCAAGAGACCCAGTACTTC; cdr3_aa: CASAQTSGSGQETQYF
v_call: TRBV18; j_call: TRBJ1-4; d_call: -; cdr3_nt: TGTGCCAGCTCACCGGTGCAGAATGAAAAACTGTTTTTT; cdr3_aa: CASSPVQNEKLFF
v_call: TRBV7-9; j_call: TRBJ1-1; d_call: -; cdr3_nt: TGTGCCAGCAGCTTTGGGGGCAAGAACACTGAAGCTTTCTTT; cdr3_aa: CASSFGGKNTEAFF